A single sample gave rise to the 5 T cell receptor beta chains below, sequenced in a study of blood T cell repertoires in COVID-19. Sequencing was performed with immunoSEQ multiplex PCR; in TCRdb, only in-frame clones are kept and a portion is missing. In the table there are 200,000 to 250,000 clones, 86% of which are singletons. The specimen sequenced was peripheral blood. The receptors come from a woman in her forties or fifties with acute or convalescent COVID-19.

The J gene is TRBJ1-1, the V gene TRBV18; weak D call: TRBD1 (5 bases). The CDR3 covers 16 residues. The germline V and J ends were trimmed by 5 bases and 5 bases, with 21 bases remaining between them. Germline V lookup: CDR1 KGHSH, CDR2 LQKENI. The CDR3 region has the DNA TGTGCCAGCTCATTCTTAGGGGAGGCCGAGGGAACTGAAGCTTTCTTT. It specifies CASSFLGEAEGTEAFF.

This chain joins TRBV7-2 and TRBJ2-1, with D unresolved. V dropped 3 bases and J dropped 0 bases, with 9 bases sitting between them. The germline V gene has CDR1 SGHTA and CDR2 FQGNSA. The CDR3 consists of 15 residues. CDR3 protein: CASSLVTASYNEQFF. CDR3 bases: TGTGCCAGCAGCTTGGTTACAGCCTCCTACAATGAGCAGTTCTTC. Based on the CDR3 plus reference TRBV7-2 and TRBJ2-1, the full variable domain is GAGVSQSPSNKVTEKGKDVELRCDPISGHTALYWYRQSLGQGLEFLIYFQGNSAPDKSGLPSDRFSAERTGGSVSTLTIQRTQQEDSAVYLCASSLVTASYNEQFFGPGTRLTVL.

J is TRBJ1-5 and V is TRBV19, with D possibly being TRBD1 (5 bases). Germline values: CDR1 LNHDA, CDR2 SQIVND (reference sequence). V dropped 9 bases and J dropped 5 bases, with 17 bases sitting between them. The CDR3 is 14 amino acids. The CDR3 protein is CASKRGATDQPQHF. As DNA, the CDR3 is TGTGCCAGCAAAAGGGGCGCCACAGATCAGCCCCAGCATTTT.

This chain joins TRBV6-5 and TRBJ2-7; D is perhaps TRBD1 (6 bases). CDR1 is MNHEY and CDR2 is SVGAGI in the germline V gene. CDR3 size: 14 residues. V lost 6 bases and J 3 bases, leaving 15 bases between the germline ends. In DNA, the CDR3 is TGTGCCAGCAGCCTAGGGCAGGGACACTACGAGCAGTACTTC. Its protein is CASSLGQGHYEQYF.

The chain uses TRBV7-9 and TRBJ1-2; D not resolved. The CDR3 has 14 residues. V was trimmed by 3 bases and J by 0 bases, leaving 8 bases between them. CDR1 is SEHNR and CDR2 is FQNEAQ in the germline V gene (reference sequence). This CDR3 reads CASSLVPANYGYTF. The CDR3 region has the DNA TGTGCCAGCAGCTTGGTCCCAGCTAACTATGGCTACACCTTC.